This T cell receptor delta chain comes out of a study of γδ T cells in repeated Plasmodium falciparum infection. Study information: The natural-infection arm compared Malian children under seasonal malaria with matched Australian children. Malian repertoires were sampled cross-sectionally without transmission and longitudinally through febrile malaria.

TCRdb re-called the multiplex PCR reads through CATT. The sample yields 75,000 to 95,000 delta-chain clones, more than 0.85% seen once. This clone was found many times. This clonotype originated in a pool of human donors (malaria-infected and uninfected, not separated). The sample was gamma-delta T cells from blood.

The CDR3 loop reads CACDTWDRNWGISGSWDTRQMFF. The DNA of the CDR3 is TGTGCCTGTGACACATGGGATCGAAACTGGGGGATCTCAGGCTCCTGGGACACCCGACAGATGTTTTTC. The V call is TRDV2, the J call TRDJ3, with 10 bases identical to TRDD3. This CDR3 is built from 23 residues. Unmatched junction bases numbered 17, after V lost 1 base and J lost 0 bases. Germline lookup yields CDR1 GEAIGNYY and CDR2 EKD.